This T cell receptor beta chain was recorded in a study of identical twins. Study-wide results and limits: Without tracking the same donors, conclusions rested on cross-sectional statistical analysis. Cord blood beta clonotypes present at high abundance carried fewer insertions; no such pattern appeared in memory repertoires.

This clonotype was seen a few times. Its antigen remains unidentified. Each CDR3 protein is one row after TCRdb ran MiXCR on the 5' RACE reads. The sample consists of approximately 220,000 distinct CDR3 sequences, approximately 8.3% of them appearing once. V shed 4 bases and J 3 bases; nucleotides not matched to a gene: 2. The CDR3 has 14 amino acids. Germline loops: CDR1 DFQATT, CDR2 SNEGSKA (reference sequence). Separately, the same data were catalogued under a study of yellow fever vaccine responses in identical twins.

The sample consisted of memory (CD45RO+) T cells sorted from blood. J is TRBJ2-5 and V is TRBV20-1; 13 nucleotides line up with TRBD2. The TCR was taken from a woman between 18 and 30 years old in good health. In DNA, the CDR3 is TGCAGTGCTACTGGGACTAGCGGGGAAGAGACCCAGTACTTC. This sequence encodes CSATGTSGEETQYF.